A single sample gave rise to the 9 T cell receptor beta chains below, sequenced in a study of OX40 agonist ivuxolimab in advanced cancers. TCRdb's copy holds only in-frame clones and misses some; the assay was immunoSEQ multiplex PCR. The table lists 25,000 to 35,000 clones, approximately 88% of them singletons. The sequenced sample was CD4+ or CD8+ T cells sorted from blood, obtained in a trial of the OX40 agonist ivuxolimab. The receptors stem from an adult with an advanced solid tumor such as melanoma, head and neck, liver or kidney cancer.

Relative to its sample, this clone is medium-sized. The rearrangement links TRBV27 to TRBJ2-1; TRBD2 matches at 9 bases. Germline loops: CDR1 MNHEY, CDR2 SMNVEV (reference sequence). This CDR3 spans 16 amino acids. V shed 4 bases and J 8 bases; nucleotides not matched to a gene: 12. CDR3 sequence (DNA): TGTGCCAGCAGTTGGTCTGGAGCGGGGGGTTGGGATGAGCAGTTCTTC. Amino acid sequence: CASSWSGAGGWDEQFF.

This chain joins TRBV6-1 and TRBJ1-1; 9 bases map to TRBD1. Germline CDR1 reads MNHNS; CDR2 reads SASEGT. This CDR3 is built from 14 residues. Losses at the gene ends were 4 bases for V and 1 base for J; bases not matched to a gene: 1. The CDR3 region is CASSGGQGNTEAFF. CDR3 DNA: TGTGCCAGCAGTGGGGGACAGGGGAACACTGAAGCTTTCTTT.

The chain links TRBV4-1 to TRBJ2-5, with TRBD1 as a possible D gene (5 bases). CDR3 size: 14 residues. The germline V gene has CDR1 MGHRA and CDR2 YSYEKL. Deletions cut 1 base from V and 5 bases from J, with 11 bases between. CDR3 amino acids: CASSQVGVEETQYF. CDR3 sequence (DNA): TGCGCCAGCAGCCAAGTAGGGGTGGAGGAGACCCAGTACTTC.

This clone is a singleton in its sample. This chain uses TRBV5-6 with TRBJ2-1; no clear D gene. V was trimmed by 2 bases and J by 0 bases, leaving 9 bases between them. The CDR3 loop spans 15 amino acids. Germline assignment: CDR1 SGHDT and CDR2 YYEEEE. CDR3 protein: CASSLRANSYNEQFF. The CDR3 region has the DNA TGTGCCAGCAGCTTACGTGCTAACTCCTACAATGAGCAGTTCTTC. Using reference TRBV5-6 and TRBJ2-1 for the parts outside the CDR3, the full variable domain is DAGVTQSPTHLIKTRGQQVTLRCSPKSGHDTVSWYQQALGQGPQFIFQYYEEEERQRGNFPDRFSGHQFPNYSSELNVNALLLGDSALYLCASSLRANSYNEQFFGPGTRLTVL.

This rearrangement joins TRBV6-5 to TRBJ1-5; D not certain. Looked up from germline, CDR1 is MNHEY and CDR2 is SVGAGI. The germline V and J ends were trimmed by 6 bases and 3 bases, with 12 bases remaining between them. The CDR3 has 14 residues. The CDR3 is CASRPGGPNQPQHF. The CDR3 DNA reads TGTGCCAGCAGACCCGGAGGTCCCAATCAGCCCCAGCATTTT.

The chain uses TRBV5-8 and TRBJ2-1; TRBD2 is a possible D gene (5 bases). Looked up from germline, CDR1 is SGHTS and CDR2 is YDEGEE. The CDR3 is 13 amino acids. Trimming pared 7 bases from V and 6 bases from J, leaving 14 bases between. CDR3 nucleotides: TGTGCCAGCGGAATAGCGCGAGTCAATGAGCAGTTCTTC. Translated: CASGIARVNEQFF.

The rearrangement uses TRBV7-6 and TRBJ2-5; 8 bases are a match to TRBD2. Looked up from germline, CDR1 is SGHVS and CDR2 is FNYEAQ. This CDR3 has 12 amino acids. Germline trimming cut 5 bases from V and 12 bases from J; bases unmatched to any gene: 8. This chain's CDR3 is CASSPPPGGEYF. The CDR3 DNA follows: TGTGCCAGCAGCCCCCCGCCGGGAGGGGAGTACTTC.

This clone was seen more than once but under ten times. This CDR3 is CASSVDANEKLFF. The CDR3 nucleotides are TGTGCCAGCAGCGTAGATGCTAATGAAAAACTGTTTTTT. The chain carries TRBV9 and TRBJ1-4; D not certain. Germline V gene lookup returns CDR1 SGDLS and CDR2 YYNGEE. This CDR3 contains 13 residues. V was cut by 0 bases and J by 3 bases, with 3 bases left in between.

The chain is built from TRBV11-2 and TRBJ2-7; tentatively, D is TRBD2 (6 bases). Germline V gene lookup returns CDR1 SGHAT and CDR2 FQNNGV. The CDR3 covers 14 residues. V was pared by 1 base and J by 2 bases, with 9 bases between. The CDR3 sequence is CASSLGGATYEQYF. CDR3 sequence (DNA): TGTGCCAGCAGCTTAGGCGGGGCCACCTACGAGCAGTACTTC.